Included here is one T cell receptor beta chain sequence, with context. Its cognate antigen is unknown. This record comes from a study of brain T cells in children with intractable seizures. Time point specified: blood from clinic visit 5 months post-surgery; TSC patient then seizure free. Only cases whose brain tissue showed the highest T cell transcript signatures were sequenced. Before surgery, patients took at least one anti-epileptic drug. The study, taken as a whole, reports: Pre- and post-surgery blood differed in depth, so pre-surgery absences may be undersampling.

Generated by immunoSEQ multiplex PCR, the TCRdb table keeps only in-frame clones and is missing some. In the table there are 300,000 to 400,000 clones, roughly 92% of which are singletons. The V gene's germline CDR1 is SGHKS and CDR2 YYEKEE (reference sequence). Trimming took 1 base from V and 5 from J, leaving 9 bases between them. The CDR3 runs 14 residues. The origin of this receptor is a boy under three years old with tuberous sclerosis and intractable seizures. Source: peripheral blood, taken roughly 5 months after surgery. The chain uses TRBV5-5 and TRBJ2-2, with a tentative D call TRBD1 (5 bases). The CDR3 coding sequence is TGTGCCAGCAGCTTGCCAGGGTTAACCGGGGAGCTGTTTTTT. Encoded protein: CASSLPGLTGELFF. The full variable domain, completed using reference TRBV5-5 and TRBJ2-2, is DAGVTQSPTHLIKTRGQQVTLRCSPISGHKSVSWYQQVLGQGPQFIFQYYEKEERGRGNFPDRFSARQFPNYSSELNVNALLLGDSALYLCASSLPGLTGELFFGEGSRLTVL.